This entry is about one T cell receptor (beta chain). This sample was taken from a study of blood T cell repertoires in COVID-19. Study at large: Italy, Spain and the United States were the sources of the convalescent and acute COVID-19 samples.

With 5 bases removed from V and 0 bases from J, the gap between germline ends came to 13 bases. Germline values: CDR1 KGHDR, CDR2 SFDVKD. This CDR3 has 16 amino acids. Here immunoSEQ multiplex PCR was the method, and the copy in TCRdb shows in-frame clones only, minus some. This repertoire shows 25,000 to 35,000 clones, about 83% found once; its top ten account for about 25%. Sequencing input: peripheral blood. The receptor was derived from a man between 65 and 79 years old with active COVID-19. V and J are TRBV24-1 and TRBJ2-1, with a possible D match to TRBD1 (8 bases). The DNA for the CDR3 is TGTGCCACCAGTGCCAACAGGGGGGGCTCCTACAATGAGCAGTTCTTC. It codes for CATSANRGGSYNEQFF.